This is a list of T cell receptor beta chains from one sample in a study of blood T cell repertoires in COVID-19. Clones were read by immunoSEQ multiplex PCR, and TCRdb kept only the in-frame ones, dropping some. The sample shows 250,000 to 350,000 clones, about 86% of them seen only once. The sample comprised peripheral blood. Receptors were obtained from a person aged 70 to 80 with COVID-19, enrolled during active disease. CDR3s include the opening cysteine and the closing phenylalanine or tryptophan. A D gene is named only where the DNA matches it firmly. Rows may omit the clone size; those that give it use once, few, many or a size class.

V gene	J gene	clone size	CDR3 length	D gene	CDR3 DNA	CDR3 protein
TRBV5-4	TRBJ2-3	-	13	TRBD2	TGTGCCAGCAGCCTAGCGGGGCACGATACGCAGTATTTT	CASSLAGHDTQYF
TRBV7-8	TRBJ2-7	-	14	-	TGTGCCAGCAGCTTAGGGCACAGGAGATACGAGCAGTACTTC	CASSLGHRRYEQYF
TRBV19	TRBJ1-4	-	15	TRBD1	TGTGCCAGTAGTGTACCGGGACAGCGACATGAAAAACTGTTTTTT	CASSVPGQRHEKLFF
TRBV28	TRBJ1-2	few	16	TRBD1	TGTGCCAGCAGGAACAGCCGGGACAGGGTTGGTTATGGCTACACCTTC	CASRNSRDRVGYGYTF
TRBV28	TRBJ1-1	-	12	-	TGTGCCAGCGGACAAAGAAACACTGAAGCTTTCTTT	CASGQRNTEAFF
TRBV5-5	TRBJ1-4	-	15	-	TGTGCCAGCAGCTTGCTGACAGCAACTAATGAAAAACTGTTTTTT	CASSLLTATNEKLFF
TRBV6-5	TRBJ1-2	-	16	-	TGTGCCAGCAGTTACTCGGGTAGGGGGACTAACTATGGCTACACCTTC	CASSYSGRGTNYGYTF
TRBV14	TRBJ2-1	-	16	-	TGTGCCAGCAGCCAATCCCCAGCGGACTCCTACAATGAGCAGTTCTTC	CASSQSPADSYNEQFF
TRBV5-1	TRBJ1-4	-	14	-	TGCGCCAGCAGCCCGGGGATGGGGAACGAAAAACTGTTTTTT	CASSPGMGNEKLFF
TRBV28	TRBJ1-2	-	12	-	TGTGCCAGCTCGACAGTAAACTATGGCTACACCTTC	CASSTVNYGYTF
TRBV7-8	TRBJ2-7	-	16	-	TGTGCCAGCAGCTTCATAGGAGGCGGGTACTCCTACGAGCAGTACTTC	CASSFIGGGYSYEQYF
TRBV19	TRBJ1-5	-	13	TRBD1	TGTGCCAGTAGTCTAGGACAGGATCAGCCCCAGCATTTT	CASSLGQDQPQHF
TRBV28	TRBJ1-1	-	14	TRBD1	TGTGCCAGCAAGACAGGGTGGGGGAACACTGAAGCTTTCTTT	CASKTGWGNTEAFF
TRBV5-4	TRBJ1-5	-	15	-	TGTGCCAGCAGCTTGGACGGTACAGGCAATCAGCCCCAGCATTTT	CASSLDGTGNQPQHF
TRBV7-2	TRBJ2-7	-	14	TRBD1	TGTGCCAGCAGCCGGGGACAGGGGGAACTCGAGCAGTACTTC	CASSRGQGELEQYF
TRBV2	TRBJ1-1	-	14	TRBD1	TGTGCCAGCAGTGTGGACAGGGGTAGCACTGAAGCTTTCTTT	CASSVDRGSTEAFF
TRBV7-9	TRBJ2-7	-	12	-	TGTGCCAGCAGCCCCGCGGGCGACGAGCAGTACTTC	CASSPAGDEQYF
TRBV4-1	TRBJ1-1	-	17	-	TGCGCCAGCAGCCAACGGCATGAAGGAGGGGTCGGCACTGAAGCTTTCTTT	CASSQRHEGGVGTEAFF
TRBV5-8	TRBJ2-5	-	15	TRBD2	TGTGCCAGCAGCTTTCTACTAGCGGGAAAAGAGACCCAGTACTTC	CASSFLLAGKETQYF
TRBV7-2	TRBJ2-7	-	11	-	TGTGCCAGCAGCCACCTATACGAGCAGTACTTC	CASSHLYEQYF
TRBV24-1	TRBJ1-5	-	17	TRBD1	TGTGCCACCAGTGAAAGGGGGCGCAATGGAGTGGATGCGCCCCAGCATTTT	CATSERGRNGVDAPQHF
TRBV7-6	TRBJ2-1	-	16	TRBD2	TGTGCCAGCAGCTTGCAGCGGGAGGGCCTGGAGGGGGAGCAGTTCTTC	CASSLQREGLEGEQFF
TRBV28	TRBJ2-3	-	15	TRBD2	TGTGCCAGCAACGGGGGGGGGCCACTCCCAGATACGCAGTATTTT	CASNGGGPLPDTQYF
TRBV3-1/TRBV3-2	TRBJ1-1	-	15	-	TGTGCCAGCAGCCGGTACGATAGCGTGAACACTGAAGCTTTCTTT	CASSRYDSVNTEAFF
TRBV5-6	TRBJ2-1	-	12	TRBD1	TGTGCCAGCAGCGCCAGGGGGCGCAAGCAGTTCTTC	CASSARGRKQFF
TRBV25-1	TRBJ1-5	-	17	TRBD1	TGTGCCAGCAGTGGGGGGACAGGGGGTAATAGCAATCAGCCCCAGCATTTT	CASSGGTGGNSNQPQHF
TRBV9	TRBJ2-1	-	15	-	TGTGCCAGCAGCGTAGAGGACTATGTGGGCAATGAGCAGTTCTTC	CASSVEDYVGNEQFF
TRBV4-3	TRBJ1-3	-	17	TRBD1	TGCGCCAGTACTCACGGGGACAGGGGCCACTCTGGAAACACCATATATTTT	CASTHGDRGHSGNTIYF
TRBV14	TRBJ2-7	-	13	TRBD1	TGTGCCAGCAGCCAGGGACAGACCGGCGAGCAGTACTTC	CASSQGQTGEQYF
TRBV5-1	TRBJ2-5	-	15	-	TGCGCCAGCATTCCCCTGGGGGGTACACAAGAGACCCAGTACTTC	CASIPLGGTQETQYF
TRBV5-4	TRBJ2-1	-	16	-	TGTGCCAGCAGCCCCCCAGGGGAGTGGAATATGGATGAGCAGTTCTTC	CASSPPGEWNMDEQFF
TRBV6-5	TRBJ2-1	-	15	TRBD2	TGTGCCAGCAGTTACGATAGCGGGGCCTACAATGAGCAGTTCTTC	CASSYDSGAYNEQFF
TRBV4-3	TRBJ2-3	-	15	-	TGCGCCAGCAGCCAAGATCGGGTTGGGACAGATACGCAGTATTTT	CASSQDRVGTDTQYF
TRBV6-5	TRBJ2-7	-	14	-	TGTGCCAGCAGTTACCGACAGGCTTCCTACGAGCAGTACTTC	CASSYRQASYEQYF
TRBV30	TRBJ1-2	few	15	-	TGTGCCTGGAGTGGGACAGCACAAGCCAACTATGGCTACACCTTC	CAWSGTAQANYGYTF
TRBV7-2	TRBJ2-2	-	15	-	TGTGCCAGCAGCCCAACTGCGGCGAACACCGGGGAGCTGTTTTTT	CASSPTAANTGELFF
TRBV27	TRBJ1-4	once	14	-	TGTGCCAGCAGTTTCGCAGGGGTGGGGGAAAAACTGTTTTTT	CASSFAGVGEKLFF
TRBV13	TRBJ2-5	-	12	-	TGTGCCAGCAGCCCCTCCCAAGAGACCCAGTACTTC	CASSPSQETQYF
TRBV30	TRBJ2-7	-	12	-	TGTGCCTGGGGGACGGGGATCTACGAGCAGTACTTC	CAWGTGIYEQYF
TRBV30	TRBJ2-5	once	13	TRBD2	TGTGCCTGGAGCCGGGACTATCGGGAGACCCAGTACTTC	CAWSRDYRETQYF
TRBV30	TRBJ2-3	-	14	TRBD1	TGTGCCTGGTCGTACAGGGGGGCATCGGATACGCAGTATTTT	CAWSYRGASDTQYF
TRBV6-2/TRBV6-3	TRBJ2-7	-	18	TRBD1	TGTGCCAGCAGCCCCACCCTTATAATCCGGGACAGTGCATTAGAGCAGTACTTC	CASSPTLIIRDSALEQYF
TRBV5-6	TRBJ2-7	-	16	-	TGTGCCAGCAGCTTGGTTGGGGGGAGTCAGAATGGCGAGCAGTACTTC	CASSLVGGSQNGEQYF
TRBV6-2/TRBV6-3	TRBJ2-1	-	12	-	TGTGCCAGCAGTCCCCTAGCGTATGAGCAGTTCTTC	CASSPLAYEQFF
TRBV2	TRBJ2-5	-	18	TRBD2	TGTGCCAGCAGCCAGCTCGCGACTAGCGGGGGGCTACGAGAGACCCAGTACTTC	CASSQLATSGGLRETQYF
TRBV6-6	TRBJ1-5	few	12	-	TGTGCCAGCAATCACAACAATCAGCCCCAGCATTTT	CASNHNNQPQHF
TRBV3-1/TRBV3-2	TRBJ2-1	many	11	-	TGTGCCAGCAGCCTGGAGAATGAGCAGTTCTTC	CASSLENEQFF
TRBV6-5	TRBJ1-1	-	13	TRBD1	TGTGCCAGCAGTCGCTCCTTGGACAGGGTTTCTTTCTTT	CASSRSLDRVSFF
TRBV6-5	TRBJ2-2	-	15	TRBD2	TGTGCCAGCACCCCACTAGCGGGATTTGCCGGGGAGCTGTTTTTT	CASTPLAGFAGELFF
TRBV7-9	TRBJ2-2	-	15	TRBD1	TGTGCCAGCAGCTGGACAGGGAGGAACTTCGGGGAGCTGTTTTTT	CASSWTGRNFGELFF
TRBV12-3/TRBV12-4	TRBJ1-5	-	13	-	TGTGCCAGCAGCAGGGTTCTGGATCAGCCCCAGCATTTT	CASSRVLDQPQHF
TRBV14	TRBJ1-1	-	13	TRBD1	TGTGCCAGCAGCCAACTACAGGGGACTGAAGCTTTCTTT	CASSQLQGTEAFF
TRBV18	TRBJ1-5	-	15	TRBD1	TGTGCCAGCTCACCGACAGGGGATAGCAATCAGCCCCAGCATTTT	CASSPTGDSNQPQHF